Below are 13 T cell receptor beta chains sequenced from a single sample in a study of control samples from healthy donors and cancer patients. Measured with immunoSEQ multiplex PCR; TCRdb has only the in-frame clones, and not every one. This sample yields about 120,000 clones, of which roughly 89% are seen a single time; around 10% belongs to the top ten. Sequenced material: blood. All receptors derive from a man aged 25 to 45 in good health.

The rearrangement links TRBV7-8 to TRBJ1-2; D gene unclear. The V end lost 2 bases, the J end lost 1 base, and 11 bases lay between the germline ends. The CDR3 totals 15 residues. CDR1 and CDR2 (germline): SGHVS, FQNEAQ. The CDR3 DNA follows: TGTGCCAGCAGCTTACTCGAGGGCATTAACTATGGCTACACCTTC. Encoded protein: CASSLLEGINYGYTF.

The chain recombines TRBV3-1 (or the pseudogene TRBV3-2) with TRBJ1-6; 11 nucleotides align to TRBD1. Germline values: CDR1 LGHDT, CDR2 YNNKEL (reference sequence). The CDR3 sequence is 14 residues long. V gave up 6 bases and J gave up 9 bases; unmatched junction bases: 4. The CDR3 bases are TGTGCCAGCAGTGGGACAGGGGGAAGTTCACCCCTCCACTTT. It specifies CASSGTGGSSPLHF.

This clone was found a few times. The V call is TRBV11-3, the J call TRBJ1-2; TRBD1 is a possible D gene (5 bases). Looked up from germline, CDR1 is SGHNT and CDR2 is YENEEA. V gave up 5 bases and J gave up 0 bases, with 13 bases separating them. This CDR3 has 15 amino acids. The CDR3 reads CASSKGPKANYGYTF. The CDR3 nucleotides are TGTGCCAGCAGCAAGGGGCCCAAGGCTAACTATGGCTACACCTTC.

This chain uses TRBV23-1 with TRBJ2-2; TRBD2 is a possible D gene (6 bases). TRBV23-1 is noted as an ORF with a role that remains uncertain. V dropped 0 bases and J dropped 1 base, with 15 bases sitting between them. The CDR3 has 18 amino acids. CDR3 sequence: CASSQSTPGTGNTGELFF. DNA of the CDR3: TGCGCCAGCAGTCAATCCACCCCGGGGACTGGGAACACCGGGGAGCTGTTTTTT.

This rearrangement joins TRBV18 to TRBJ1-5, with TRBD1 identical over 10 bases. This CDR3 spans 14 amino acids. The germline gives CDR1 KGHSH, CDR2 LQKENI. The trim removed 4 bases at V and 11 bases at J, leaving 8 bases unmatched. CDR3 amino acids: CASSRGTGVFSQHF. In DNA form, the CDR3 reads TGTGCCAGCTCACGCGGGACAGGGGTTTTCTCCCAGCATTTT.

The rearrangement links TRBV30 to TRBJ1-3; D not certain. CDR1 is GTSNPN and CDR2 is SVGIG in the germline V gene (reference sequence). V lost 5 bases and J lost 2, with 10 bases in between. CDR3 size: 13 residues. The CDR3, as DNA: TGTGCCTGGGGTCTTAAGGCTGGAAACACCATATATTTT. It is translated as CAWGLKAGNTIYF.

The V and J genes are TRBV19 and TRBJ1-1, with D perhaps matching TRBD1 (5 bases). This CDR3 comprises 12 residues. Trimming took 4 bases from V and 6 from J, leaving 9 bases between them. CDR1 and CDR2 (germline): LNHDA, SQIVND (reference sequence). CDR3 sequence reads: CASSKPGPEAFF. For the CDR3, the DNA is TGTGCCAGTAGTAAACCGGGACCTGAAGCTTTCTTT.

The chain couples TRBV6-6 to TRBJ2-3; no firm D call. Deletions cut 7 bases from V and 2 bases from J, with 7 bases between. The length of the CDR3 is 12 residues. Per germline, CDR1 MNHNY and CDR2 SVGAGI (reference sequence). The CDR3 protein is CASKESTDTQYF. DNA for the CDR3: TGTGCCAGCAAGGAGTCCACAGATACGCAGTATTTT.

The chain's CDR3 is CASSSIPGLAAQETQYF. CDR3 DNA: TGCGCCAGCAGCTCGATCCCGGGACTAGCGGCGCAAGAGACCCAGTACTTC. The V call is TRBV5-1, the J call TRBJ2-5, with 11 bases identical to TRBD2. Germline V CDR1 and CDR2: SGHRS, YFSETQ. V dropped 3 bases and J dropped 2; count of bases not matched to a gene: 9. This CDR3 contains 17 residues.

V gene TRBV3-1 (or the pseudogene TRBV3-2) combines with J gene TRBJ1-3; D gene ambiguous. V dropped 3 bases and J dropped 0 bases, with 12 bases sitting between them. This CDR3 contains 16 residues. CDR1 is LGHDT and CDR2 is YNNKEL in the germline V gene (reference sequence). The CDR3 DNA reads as TGTGCCAGCAGCCAGTGGTACGGGAGCTCTGGAAACACCATATATTTT. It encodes CASSQWYGSSGNTIYF.

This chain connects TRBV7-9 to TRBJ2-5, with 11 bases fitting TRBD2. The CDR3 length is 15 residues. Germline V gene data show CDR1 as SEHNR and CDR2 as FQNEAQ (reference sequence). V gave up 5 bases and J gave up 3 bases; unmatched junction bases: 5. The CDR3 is CASSALAGAKETQYF. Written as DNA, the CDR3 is TGTGCCAGCAGCGCACTAGCGGGGGCCAAAGAGACCCAGTACTTC.

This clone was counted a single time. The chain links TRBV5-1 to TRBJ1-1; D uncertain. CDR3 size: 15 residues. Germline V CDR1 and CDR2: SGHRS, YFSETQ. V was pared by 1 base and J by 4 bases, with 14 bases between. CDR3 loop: CASSLLLRVPTEAFF. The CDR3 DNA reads TGCGCCAGCAGCTTGCTCTTACGCGTTCCCACTGAAGCTTTCTTT.

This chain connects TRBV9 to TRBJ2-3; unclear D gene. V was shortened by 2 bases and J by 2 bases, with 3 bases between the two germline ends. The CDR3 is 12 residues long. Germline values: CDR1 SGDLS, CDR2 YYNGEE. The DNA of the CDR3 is TGTGCCAGCAGCGTTATCACAGATACGCAGTATTTT. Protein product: CASSVITDTQYF. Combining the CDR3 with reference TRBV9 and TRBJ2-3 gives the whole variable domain DSGVTQTPKHLITATGQRVTLRCSPRSGDLSVYWYQQSLDQGLQFLIQYYNGEERAKGNILERFSAQQFPDLHSELNLSSLELGDSALYFCASSVITDTQYFGPGTRLTVL.